Presented here are 29 T cell receptor beta chains from one specimen sequenced in a study of blood T cell repertoires in COVID-19. The data were produced by immunoSEQ multiplex PCR, yet TCRdb's version contains in-frame clones alone and is incomplete. This sample has some 300,000 clones, with approximately 86% found just once. The sample comprised peripheral blood. These receptors came from a man aged 70 or older with acute or convalescent COVID-19.

This chain connects TRBV29-1 to TRBJ1-3; 8 bases are shared with TRBD1. The CDR3 runs to 13 residues. Unmatched junction bases numbered 6, after V lost 7 bases and J lost 4 bases. Germline lookup yields CDR1 SQVTM and CDR2 ANQGSEA. The CDR3, as DNA: TGCAGCGGGACAGGGAGTCTCGGAAACACCATATATTTT. Protein product: CSGTGSLGNTIYF. The whole variable domain, remainder taken from reference TRBV29-1 and TRBJ1-3, is SAVISQKPSRDICQRGTSLTIQCQVDSQVTMMFWYRQQPGQSLTLIATANQGSEATYESGFVIDKFPISRPNLTFSTLTVSNMSPEDSSIYLCSGTGSLGNTIYFGEGSWLTVV.

The chain recombines TRBV5-4 with TRBJ2-7, with 9 bases that match TRBD1. Germline V gene lookup returns CDR1 SGHNT and CDR2 YYREEE (reference sequence). There are 15 residues in the CDR3. V lost 0 bases, J lost 4 bases, and 5 bases stayed unmatched. The CDR3 here is CASSLEPQGAYEQYF. CDR3 coding DNA: TGTGCCAGCAGCTTGGAGCCACAGGGGGCTTACGAGCAGTACTTC.

The rearrangement links TRBV5-1 to TRBJ2-3; TRBD1 agrees at 10 bases. Germline lookup yields CDR1 SGHRS and CDR2 YFSETQ. The CDR3 spans 15 residues. Trimming removed 3 bases from V and 2 bases from J; junction bases left unmatched: 3. In DNA, the CDR3 is TGCGCCAGCAGCTGGGGACAGGGGATCACAGATACGCAGTATTTT. Its translation is CASSWGQGITDTQYF.

The V and J genes are TRBV5-1 and TRBJ2-5; 8 bases match TRBD1. The CDR3 extends over 15 amino acids. After removal of 3 bases from V and 5 bases from J, the junction contained 9 bases not matched to a gene. Germline-derived CDR1 and CDR2 are SGHRS and YFSETQ. CDR3: CASSYTTGVEETQYF. The CDR3, as DNA: TGCGCCAGCAGCTACACGACAGGGGTCGAGGAGACCCAGTACTTC.

The chain combines TRBV19 with TRBJ2-6; D possibly corresponds to TRBD1 (5 bases). CDR3 length equals 15 residues. Trimming removed 6 bases from V and 3 bases from J, with 12 bases in between. The germline V gene has CDR1 LNHDA and CDR2 SQIVND (reference sequence). The CDR3 reads CASRAGYFGANVLTF. CDR3 coding DNA: TGTGCCAGTAGGGCAGGGTATTTTGGGGCCAACGTCCTGACTTTC. The whole variable domain, remainder taken from reference TRBV19 and TRBJ2-6, is DGGITQSPKYLFRKEGQNVTLSCEQNLNHDAMYWYRQDPGQGLRLIYYSQIVNDFQKGDIAEGYSVSREKKESFPLTVTSAQKNPTAFYLCASRAGYFGANVLTFGAGSRLTVL.

This clone has more than one count but fewer than ten. The genes are TRBV6-5 and TRBJ1-3, with no clear D. Germline lookup yields CDR1 MNHEY and CDR2 SVGAGI. Trimming stripped 8 bases from V and 0 bases from J, with 8 bases between. The CDR3 is 13 residues long. The CDR3 here is CASSEVSGNTIYF. CDR3 DNA: TGTGCCAGCTCCGAGGTCTCTGGAAACACCATATATTTT.

The chain carries TRBV6-5 and TRBJ2-2, with D tentatively TRBD1 (6 bases). The CDR3 is 14 amino acids. Trimming removed 5 bases at V and 5 bases at J, with 12 bases between. CDR1 is MNHEY, CDR2 SVGAGI, per germline. CDR3 in amino acids: CASSRTAYTGELFF. The CDR3 DNA sequence: TGTGCCAGCAGTAGGACAGCTTATACCGGGGAGCTGTTTTTT.

The chain links TRBV5-4 to TRBJ2-2, with 8 nucleotides matching TRBD2. Trimming at V came to 6 bases and at J to 0 bases, leaving 10 bases not matched to a gene. Germline-derived CDR1 and CDR2 are SGHNT and YYREEE (reference sequence). The CDR3 runs to 17 residues. DNA for the CDR3: TGTGCCAGCAACCGGCGGCAACTAGCGGCGAACACCGGGGAGCTGTTTTTT. Translation gives CASNRRQLAANTGELFF.

V and J are TRBV7-8 and TRBJ2-7; 8 positions agree with TRBD1. Germline values: CDR1 SGHVS, CDR2 FQNEAQ. V trimming: 2 bases; J trimming: 3 bases; junction bases outside the gene matches: 6. The CDR3 length is 15 residues. CDR3 region: CASSLRSGGLYEQYF. Here the CDR3 DNA reads TGTGCCAGCAGCTTAAGGTCAGGGGGCCTCTACGAGCAGTACTTC.

The chain uses TRBV9 and TRBJ1-5; 8 nucleotides match TRBD1. V shed 3 bases and J 4 bases; nucleotides not matched to a gene: 3. The CDR3 is 14 amino acids. The germline CDR1 and CDR2 sequences are SGDLS and YYNGEE. The CDR3: CASSEGTGNQPQHF. The CDR3 DNA reads as TGTGCCAGCAGCGAGGGGACAGGAAATCAGCCCCAGCATTTT.

The chain has TRBV20-1 and TRBJ2-1; TRBD2 matches 7 bases. There are 15 residues in the CDR3. CDR1 DFQATT and CDR2 SNEGSKA come from the germline V gene (reference sequence). Trimming removed 3 bases from V and 4 bases from J; junction bases left unmatched: 9. The CDR3 DNA reads TGCAGTGCTAGTGGGGTGCGGGAGACTTACAATGAGCAGTTCTTC. It translates to CSASGVRETYNEQFF.

The chain joins TRBV5-4 to TRBJ1-5; TRBD1 might be the D (5 bases). Germline V gene sequence: CDR1 SGHNT, CDR2 YYREEE (reference sequence). This CDR3 contains 15 residues. The V and J ends lost 0 bases and 2 bases respectively, with 9 bases between them. CDR3 loop: CASSLDGGGNQPQHF. The CDR3 DNA follows: TGTGCCAGCAGCTTGGACGGAGGGGGCAATCAGCCCCAGCATTTT. Using reference TRBV5-4 and TRBJ1-5 for the parts outside the CDR3, the full variable domain is ETGVTQSPTHLIKTRGQQVTLRCSSQSGHNTVSWYQQALGQGPQFIFQYYREEENGRGNFPPRFSGLQFPNYSSELNVNALELDDSALYLCASSLDGGGNQPQHFGDGTRLSIL.

About this clone itself: The sample holds other DNA sequences that translate to the same CDR3. V is TRBV6-5 and J is TRBJ1-5; TRBD1 agrees at 8 bases. Germline V gene data show CDR1 as MNHEY and CDR2 as SVGAGI. The CDR3 is 12 amino acids. V shed 8 bases and J 4 bases; nucleotides not matched to a gene: 1. CDR3 in amino acids: CASGTGNQPQHF. The CDR3 DNA reads TGTGCCAGCGGGACAGGTAATCAGCCCCAGCATTTT.

On this clone: Other DNA sequences in this sample translate to the same CDR3. The chain combines TRBV28 with TRBJ1-2; 8 nucleotides align to TRBD1. Per the germline V gene, CDR1 is MDHEN and CDR2 is SYDVKM. V lost 4 bases and J lost 8; bases outside the gene matches: 6. This CDR3 comprises 13 residues. In DNA form, the CDR3 reads TGTGCCAGCAGTTCCGGACAGGGAGGGGGCTACACCTTC. This encodes CASSSGQGGGYTF.

The chain couples TRBV9 to TRBJ2-2; 7 bases match TRBD1. The J segment lost 6 bases and the V segment lost 4 bases, leaving 3 bases of the junction unmatched. There are 13 residues in the CDR3. Germline V lookup: CDR1 SGDLS, CDR2 YYNGEE. The CDR3 bases are TGTGCCAGCAGCCAACAGGGGTCCGGGGAGCTGTTTTTT. Protein sequence: CASSQQGSGELFF.

The chain carries TRBV6-2 or TRBV6-3 and TRBJ1-1; tentative D call: TRBD1 (6 bases). Germline lookup yields CDR1 MNHEY and CDR2 SVGEGT. The CDR3 loop spans 14 amino acids. The ends were cut back, 5 bases at V and 5 bases at J, with 15 bases in the middle. The CDR3 sequence is CASSLRGGVTEAFF. DNA of the CDR3: TGTGCCAGCAGTCTCAGGGGAGGGGTGACTGAAGCTTTCTTT.

This clone was recorded once. The chain joins TRBV4-2 to TRBJ2-1, with D possibly matching TRBD2 (5 bases). Germline-derived CDR1 and CDR2 are LGHNA and YNFKEQ. The CDR3 length is 16 residues. V lost 4 bases and J lost 6, with 19 bases in between. CDR3 sequence: CASSRATSSPGNEQFF. The CDR3 bases are TGTGCCAGCAGCCGAGCCACTAGTTCGCCTGGCAATGAGCAGTTCTTC.

The chain uses TRBV19 and TRBJ1-4; no clear D gene. The ends were cut back, 6 bases at V and 8 bases at J, with 13 bases in the middle. The CDR3 contains 13 residues. CDR1 is LNHDA and CDR2 is SQIVND in the germline V gene (reference sequence). The CDR3, as DNA: TGTGCCAGTAGCAGAGGGCTTGCCGAAAAACTGTTTTTT. Translation gives CASSRGLAEKLFF.

Worth noting for this clone: One junction end disagrees with the germline gene, perhaps due to a read error. J is TRBJ1-2 and V is TRBV19; D is ambiguous. The germline V gene has CDR1 LNHDA and CDR2 SQIVND (reference sequence). The CDR3 totals 9 residues. CDR3 sequence (DNA): TGTGCCAGTAGTAATCTTGGGAGTTTC. As protein: CASSNLGSF.

The chain uses TRBV10-1 and TRBJ1-1; possible D gene TRBD1, 5 bases. The V end was cut by 3 bases, the J end by 12 bases, with 17 bases between. This CDR3 is built from 13 residues. Germline loops: CDR1 WNHNN, CDR2 SYGVQD (reference sequence). The CDR3 spells CASSEPGGRRTFF. The CDR3 region has the DNA TGCGCCAGCAGTGAACCGGGGGGACGTCGGACTTTCTTT.

The chain is built from TRBV24-1 and TRBJ2-3; weak D call: TRBD2 (7 bases). V was clipped by 12 bases and J by 1 base, with 16 bases between them. CDR1 is KGHDR, CDR2 SFDVKD, per germline. This CDR3 has 14 amino acids. The CDR3 coding sequence is TGTGCCGGCGGGGGCACTAGCGGCACAGATACGCAGTATTTT. Translated, it gives CAGGGTSGTDTQYF.

This chain connects TRBV10-1 to TRBJ2-1; 13 positions agree with TRBD2. The J segment lost 1 base and the V segment lost 5 bases, leaving 2 bases of the junction unmatched. CDR1 is WNHNN and CDR2 is SYGVQD in the germline V gene (reference sequence). This CDR3 contains 16 residues. CDR3 loop: CASSRTSGGSYNEQFF. In DNA, the CDR3 is TGCGCCAGCAGTAGGACTAGCGGGGGATCCTACAATGAGCAGTTCTTC.

This clone was observed once. The chain combines TRBV5-4 with TRBJ1-2; D not certain. The V end was cut by 2 bases, the J end by 4 bases, with 9 bases between. Germline V gene lookup returns CDR1 SGHNT and CDR2 YYREEE (reference sequence). The CDR3 has 13 amino acids. CDR3 nucleotides: TGTGCCAGCAGCTTATGGCGGAGCTATGGCTACACCTTC. Translation gives CASSLWRSYGYTF.

This clone was counted a single time. V is TRBV19 and J is TRBJ2-3; D not certain. V was trimmed by 1 base and J by 4 bases, leaving 15 bases between them. Germline V gene sequence: CDR1 LNHDA, CDR2 SQIVND (reference sequence). The CDR3 length is 16 residues. This CDR3 reads CASSIAGTTTSDTQYF. CDR3 sequence (DNA): TGTGCCAGTAGTATAGCAGGAACAACCACATCAGATACGCAGTATTTT.

The chain recombines TRBV4-3 with TRBJ1-6, with TRBD1 matching 8 bases. The junction had 8 bases not matched to a gene; V was cut back by 1 base and J by 9 bases. This CDR3 spans 16 amino acids. From germline, CDR1 is LGHNA and CDR2 YSLEER. The CDR3 region is CASSQGLTGVASPLHF. CDR3 bases: TGCGCCAGCAGCCAAGGGTTGACAGGGGTGGCTTCACCCCTCCACTTT.

V is TRBV6-2 or TRBV6-3 and J is TRBJ2-5; D is ambiguous. From germline, CDR1 is MNHEY and CDR2 SVGEGT. The CDR3 length is 12 residues. V lost 0 bases and J lost 4, with 3 bases in between. DNA for the CDR3: TGTGCCAGCAGTTACTCGAGAGAGACCCAGTACTTC. Translated: CASSYSRETQYF.

The gene calls are TRBV5-5 and TRBJ2-2, with TRBD1 identical over 7 bases. Trimming at V came to 8 bases and at J to 0 bases, leaving 4 bases not matched to a gene. The CDR3 totals 14 residues. CDR1 and CDR2 from the germline V gene are SGHKS and YYEKEE (reference sequence). The DNA for the CDR3 is TGTGCCAGTCACAGGGGCTCGAACACCGGGGAGCTGTTTTTT. Its translation: CASHRGSNTGELFF.

This clone was seen only once. This chain connects TRBV30 to TRBJ1-2; D remains unclear. The germline V gene encodes CDR1 GTSNPN and CDR2 SVGIG (reference sequence). The V gene lost 5 bases and the J gene lost 4 bases, with 11 bases spanning the gap. CDR3 size: 12 residues. CDR3 DNA: TGTGCCTGGGACGGTGCCCTCTATGGCTACACCTTC. It yields the protein CAWDGALYGYTF.

This clone occurred a few times. This rearrangement joins TRBV4-2 to TRBJ2-2; D is ambiguous. The CDR3 is 13 amino acids. Trimming stripped 2 bases from V and 2 bases from J, with 3 bases between. Germline V lookup: CDR1 LGHNA, CDR2 YNFKEQ. In DNA, the CDR3 is TGTGCCAGCAGCCAACCTAACACCGGGGAGCTGTTTTTT. This sequence encodes CASSQPNTGELFF.